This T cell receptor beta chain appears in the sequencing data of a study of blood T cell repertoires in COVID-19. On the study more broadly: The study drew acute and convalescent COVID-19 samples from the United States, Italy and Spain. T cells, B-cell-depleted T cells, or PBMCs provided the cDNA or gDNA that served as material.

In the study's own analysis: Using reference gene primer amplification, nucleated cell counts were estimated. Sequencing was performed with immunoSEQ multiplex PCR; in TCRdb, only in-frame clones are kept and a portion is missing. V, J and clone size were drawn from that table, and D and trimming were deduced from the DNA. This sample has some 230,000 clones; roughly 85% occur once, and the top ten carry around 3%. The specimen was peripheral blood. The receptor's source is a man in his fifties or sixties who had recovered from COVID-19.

The CDR3 DNA follows: TGTGCCAGCAGCCGGACAGGGGGCCCCTACGAGCAGTACTTC. The encoded protein is CASSRTGGPYEQYF. The chain carries TRBV7-2 and TRBJ2-7, with 11 bases that match TRBD1. The CDR3 contains 14 residues. V was pared by 5 bases and J by 2 bases, with 2 bases of the junction left unmatched. Germline V gives CDR1 SGHTA, CDR2 FQGNSA.